A single sample gave rise to the 8 T cell receptor beta chains below, sequenced in a study of blood T cell repertoires in COVID-19. Profiled with immunoSEQ multiplex PCR; TCRdb holds only in-frame clones, not every one. The sample contains tens of thousands of clones, 80% to 90% of which appear only once. The sample taken for sequencing was peripheral blood. Every receptor here comes from a man in his thirties or forties with acute or convalescent COVID-19.

This rearrangement joins TRBV7-9 to TRBJ1-1; D is ambiguous. Germline lookup yields CDR1 SEHNR and CDR2 FQNEAQ (reference sequence). Trimming cost V 3 bases and J 4 bases, with 9 bases left between them. This CDR3 spans 13 amino acids. The CDR3 coding sequence is TGTGCCAGCAGCTTCGCGGGAGGCACTGAAGCTTTCTTT. Translated, it gives CASSFAGGTEAFF. The whole variable domain, remainder taken from reference TRBV7-9 and TRBJ1-1, is DTGVSQNPRHKITKRGQNVTFRCDPISEHNRLYWYRQTLGQGPEFLTYFQNEAQLEKSRLLSDRFSAERPKGSFSTLEIQRTEQGDSAMYLCASSFAGGTEAFFGQGTRLTVV.

V is TRBV5-1 and J is TRBJ2-1; D may be TRBD2 (6 bases). The CDR3 runs to 15 residues. Germline assignment: CDR1 SGHRS and CDR2 YFSETQ. Trimming left V 4 bases short and J 0 bases short, with 11 bases between. CDR3 protein: CASSEGGFSYNEQFF. Written as DNA, the CDR3 is TGCGCCAGCAGCGAAGGAGGGTTCTCCTACAATGAGCAGTTCTTC.

CDR3 coding DNA: TGTGCCAGCAGCTTAACAGCGACAGGGGAGGAGACCCAGTACTTC. It codes for CASSLTATGEETQYF. The chain uses TRBV7-3 and TRBJ2-5, with TRBD1 identical over 8 bases. The CDR3 covers 15 residues. Germline values: CDR1 SGHTA, CDR2 FQGTGA. The junction had 5 bases not matched to a gene; V was cut back by 0 bases and J by 5 bases.

This clone appeared a few times. This same CDR3 is encoded by further DNA sequences in the sample. The chain joins TRBV5-1 to TRBJ1-6, with a possible D match to TRBD1 (5 bases). Germline CDR1 and CDR2: SGHRS and YFSETQ. The CDR3 spans 15 residues. Trimming left V 1 base short and J 8 bases short, with 13 bases between. This chain's CDR3 is CASSLFGGRDSPLHF. CDR3 coding DNA: TGCGCCAGCAGCTTGTTCGGGGGAAGAGATTCACCCCTCCACTTT.

The genes are TRBV4-1 and TRBJ2-3, with a possible D match to TRBD1 (6 bases). CDR3 length: 19 amino acids. The germline CDR1 and CDR2 sequences are MGHRA and YSYEKL. V lost 1 base to trimming and J lost 0 bases, with 20 bases between them. The CDR3 loop reads CASSQGRVYTGISTDTQYF. CDR3 nucleotides: TGCGCCAGCAGCCAAGGCCGAGTATACACAGGGATAAGCACAGATACGCAGTATTTT.

This clone has just one count. V is TRBV6-2 or TRBV6-3 and J is TRBJ1-1; TRBD1 aligns across 10 bases. The V and J ends lost 2 bases and 10 bases, in that order; junction bases with no gene match: 10. Germline lookup yields CDR1 MNHEY and CDR2 SVGEGT. The CDR3 has 15 amino acids. Here the CDR3 DNA reads TGTGCCAGCAGTTACCGGGGGACAGGGGTCCGCGGAGCTTTCTTT. It translates to CASSYRGTGVRGAFF.

In its sample, this clone was seen many times. This rearrangement joins TRBV7-3 to TRBJ2-2, with 9 bases matching TRBD1. V was pared by 7 bases and J by 5 bases, with 5 bases of the junction left unmatched. Germline V gives CDR1 SGHTA, CDR2 FQGTGA. The CDR3 totals 14 residues. The CDR3 protein is CASTTGGSTGELFF. CDR3 DNA: TGTGCCAGCACCACAGGGGGCAGTACCGGGGAGCTGTTTTTT.

The rearrangement links TRBV25-1 to TRBJ2-7; no definite D call. CDR1 is MGHDK and CDR2 is SYGVNS in the germline V gene. V shed 5 bases and J shed 3 bases, with 5 bases lying between them. This CDR3 has 11 amino acids. This chain's CDR3 is CASSTYYEQYF. The CDR3 DNA reads TGTGCCAGCAGTACTTACTACGAGCAGTACTTC.